A single sample gave rise to the 19 T cell receptor beta chains below, sequenced in a study of shared clonotypes between healthy human individuals (dated by TCRdb to the early 2020s). Library preparation used the immunoSEQ multiplex PCR assay. In its TCRdb copy, this immuneACCESS table keeps in-frame sequences only and misses some clones. Where compared with another copy, unresolved V genes explain less than half of these, and the others have no known cause. This sample comprises under 1,100,000 clones, approximately 76% of them detected only once. 1.4% of the sample comes from the top ten. Sequencing was performed on memory CD4+ T cells sorted from blood. The cell subset or site label, read with the paper, signifies: CD45RA-negative fraction. These receptors all stem from a man in his late teens or twenties in good health.

This clone was found once. V is TRBV6-5 and J is TRBJ1-2; D is undetermined. The V end lost 4 bases, the J end lost 8 bases, and 23 bases lay between the germline ends. The CDR3 spans 16 residues. Germline lookup yields CDR1 MNHEY and CDR2 SVGAGI. CDR3 bases: TGTGCCAGCAGTTCCTACGCCGGTGCGGTTCGCAGGGGCTACACCTTC. It encodes CASSSYAGAVRRGYTF.

This clone was recorded only once. Other DNA sequences in the same sample also yield this CDR3. The chain couples TRBV6-6 to TRBJ1-6; 7 bases are shared with TRBD1. V was clipped by 0 bases and J by 8 bases; unmatched bases: 4. The germline V gene encodes CDR1 MNHNY and CDR2 SVGAGI (reference sequence). This CDR3 region has 15 residues. The CDR3 reads CASSYSAGGDSPLHF. The CDR3 region has the DNA TGTGCCAGCAGTTACTCGGCAGGGGGAGATTCACCCCTCCACTTT.

The chain is built from TRBV4-1 and TRBJ1-6; a possible D gene is TRBD1 (5 bases). The germline V gene has CDR1 MGHRA and CDR2 YSYEKL. CDR3 size: 16 residues. Trimming shortened V by 1 base and J by 4 bases, and 11 bases separated the two germline ends. The CDR3 sequence: CASSQATGVYNSPLHF. The DNA for the CDR3 is TGCGCCAGCAGCCAAGCAACAGGAGTGTATAATTCACCCCTCCACTTT.

The chain couples TRBV28 to TRBJ1-4; tentatively, D is TRBD1 (5 bases). Germline lookup yields CDR1 MDHEN and CDR2 SYDVKM. The germline V and J ends were trimmed by 1 base and 2 bases, with 8 bases remaining between them. This CDR3 spans 15 amino acids. CDR3 nucleotides: TGTGCCAGCAGTTTATTGGGGGGGACTAATGAAAAACTGTTTTTT. Encoded protein: CASSLLGGTNEKLFF.

Comment on this clone: Other DNA sequences from this sample encode an identical CDR3 as well. This chain uses TRBV11-2 with TRBJ2-1, with D perhaps matching TRBD2 (6 bases). The V end was cut by 3 bases, the J end by 0 bases, with 6 bases between. This CDR3 is built from 14 residues. The germline CDR1 and CDR2 sequences are SGHAT and FQNNGV. CDR3 loop: CASSLGGSYNEQFF. The CDR3, as DNA: TGTGCCAGCAGCTTGGGGGGCTCCTACAATGAGCAGTTCTTC.

This clone has just a few counts. This chain links TRBV30 with TRBJ1-1; maybe TRBD1 (6 bases). The germline gives CDR1 GTSNPN, CDR2 SVGIG (reference sequence). V dropped 2 bases and J dropped 4 bases, with 14 bases sitting between them. This CDR3 has 14 residues. The CDR3 bases are TGTGCCTGGAGTACCCCCTACAGGGTCACTGAAGCTTTCTTT. Protein: CAWSTPYRVTEAFF.

Only a few counts were recorded for this clone. The V call is TRBV5-1, the J call TRBJ2-7, with 7 bases matching TRBD1. The CDR3 runs to 14 residues. V was clipped by 4 bases and J by 4 bases; unmatched bases: 8. CDR1 and CDR2 (germline): SGHRS, YFSETQ. CDR3 region: CASSRDSGLYEQYF. DNA of the CDR3: TGCGCCAGCAGCAGGGACAGTGGTTTGTACGAGCAGTACTTC.

The chain uses TRBV5-1 and TRBJ2-3; D possibly corresponds to TRBD2 (5 bases). This CDR3 has 17 residues. In germline, CDR1 is SGHRS, CDR2 YFSETQ. Trimming took off 0 bases at V and 4 bases at J, with 18 bases between the two ends. CDR3 sequence reads: CASSLEATHWGADTQYF. DNA for the CDR3: TGCGCCAGCAGCTTGGAGGCGACCCATTGGGGAGCAGATACGCAGTATTTT.

This chain joins TRBV9 and TRBJ2-7, with D unclear. V lost 0 bases, J lost 2 bases, and 12 bases lay in between. Germline V lookup: CDR1 SGDLS, CDR2 YYNGEE. The CDR3 length is 15 residues. The CDR3 sequence: CASSVGAGDTYEQYF. The CDR3 DNA sequence: TGTGCCAGCAGCGTAGGGGCCGGTGATACCTACGAGCAGTACTTC. Looking up the rest from reference TRBV9 and TRBJ2-7 gives the full variable domain: DSGVTQTPKHLITATGQRVTLRCSPRSGDLSVYWYQQSLDQGLQFLIQYYNGEERAKGNILERFSAQQFPDLHSELNLSSLELGDSALYFCASSVGAGDTYEQYFGPGTRLTVT.

This clone was detected once. V gene TRBV7-2 combines with J gene TRBJ2-5; D is unclear. The germline V gene has CDR1 SGHTA and CDR2 FQGNSA. V lost 4 bases and J 4 bases, leaving 13 bases between the germline ends. This CDR3 comprises 14 residues. The chain's CDR3 is CASSSPRIGETQYF. DNA for the CDR3: TGTGCCAGCAGCTCCCCCCGTATTGGAGAGACCCAGTACTTC.

The rearrangement uses TRBV7-9 and TRBJ1-4, with unresolved D. Germline CDR1 SEHNR, CDR2 FQNEAQ (reference sequence). The CDR3 length is 17 residues. Trimming removed 2 bases at V and 8 bases at J, with 21 bases between. Here the CDR3 DNA reads TGTGCCAGCAGCTTACAACCCCAGGCATCCCGGACGGAAAAACTGTTTTTT. Its translation is CASSLQPQASRTEKLFF.

The chain combines TRBV6-5 with TRBJ2-2; D gene uncertain. The V end was cut by 5 bases, the J end by 6 bases, with 10 bases between. The CDR3 consists of 13 residues. Per germline, CDR1 MNHEY and CDR2 SVGAGI. CDR3 region: CASSELVSGELFF. DNA of the CDR3: TGTGCCAGCAGTGAATTGGTATCCGGGGAGCTGTTTTTT.

The rearrangement links TRBV30 to TRBJ2-4, with D possibly being TRBD1 (7 bases). The CDR3 runs 17 residues. V was trimmed by 5 bases and J by 2 bases, leaving 22 bases between them. Germline loops: CDR1 GTSNPN, CDR2 SVGIG (reference sequence). CDR3 sequence reads: CAWEEGALVETKNIQYF. CDR3 sequence (DNA): TGTGCCTGGGAGGAGGGGGCCCTCGTCGAAACCAAAAACATTCAGTACTTC.

This clone came up many times. This sequence joins TRBV15 and TRBJ1-5; D may be TRBD1 (5 bases). This CDR3 region has 16 residues. CDR1 LNHNV and CDR2 YYDKDF come from the germline V gene (reference sequence). V lost 0 bases, J lost 3 bases, and 12 bases lay in between. The CDR3 coding sequence is TGTGCCACCAGCAGAGATTCCGCAGGGATCAATCAGCCCCAGCATTTT. Translated, it gives CATSRDSAGINQPQHF.

This chain uses TRBV28 with TRBJ1-5, with a weak D call TRBD1 (5 bases). CDR3 length: 15 residues. Trimming cost V 6 bases and J 0 bases, with 12 bases left between them. Germline-derived CDR1 and CDR2 are MDHEN and SYDVKM. The CDR3 DNA sequence: TGTGCCAGCAGCGACAGTCAATATAGCAATCAGCCCCAGCATTTT. Protein product: CASSDSQYSNQPQHF.

This clone was counted once. The genes are TRBV5-1 and TRBJ2-5; tentatively, D is TRBD2 (6 bases). Germline assignment: CDR1 SGHRS and CDR2 YFSETQ. The CDR3 totals 14 residues. V lost 2 bases and J lost 2, with 10 bases in between. The CDR3 loop reads CASSFAGPQETQYF. The CDR3 nucleotides are TGCGCCAGCAGCTTTGCGGGGCCGCAAGAGACCCAGTACTTC.

This clone was counted a single time. A far larger clone is a single base away, which makes a read error likely. The same CDR3 can be traced to other DNA sequences in this sample. The chain recombines TRBV5-5 with TRBJ2-5; 15 positions agree with TRBD2. Looked up from germline, CDR1 is SGHKS and CDR2 is YYEKEE (reference sequence). Germline trimming cut 3 bases from V and 2 bases from J; bases unmatched to any gene: 2. This CDR3 has 16 amino acids. The CDR3 reads CASSSGLAGGQETQYF. As DNA, the CDR3 is TGTGCCAGCAGCTCTGGACTAGCGGGAGGGCAAGAGACCCAGTACTTC.

This chain connects TRBV30 to TRBJ1-1; D ambiguous. V lost 3 bases and J lost 2, with 10 bases in between. Looked up from germline, CDR1 is GTSNPN and CDR2 is SVGIG (reference sequence). The CDR3 length is 13 residues. The CDR3 sequence is CAWSPDGNTEAFF. The CDR3 DNA sequence: TGTGCCTGGAGCCCCGACGGAAACACTGAAGCTTTCTTT.

J is TRBJ2-3 and V is TRBV29-1; 10 bases are shared with TRBD2. The CDR3 runs to 15 residues. The germline V gene encodes CDR1 SQVTM and CDR2 ANQGSEA. The V segment lost 4 bases and the J segment 0 bases; nucleotides outside the gene matches: 4. The CDR3 loop reads CSVASGGPSTDTQYF. The DNA of the CDR3 is TGCAGCGTTGCTAGCGGGGGCCCGAGCACAGATACGCAGTATTTT.